This record concerns one T cell receptor beta chain sequence. The target antigen is unknown. These data come from a study of early T cells in non-severe SARS-CoV-2 infection. As for the study in general: The input, bulk RNA from unsorted whole blood, was sequenced, and chains were unpaired.

The protocol attached unique molecular identifiers to individual cDNA molecules. TCRdb re-derived calls from the 5' RACE reads in MiXCR, one entry per CDR3 protein. The sample lists around 70,000 distinct CDR3 sequences, 9.5% to 13% occurring once. Germline V gives CDR1 MDHEN, CDR2 SYDVKM. V lost 7 bases and J 4 bases, leaving 12 bases between the germline ends. The CDR3 sequence is 13 residues long. Study-wide results and caveats: Missing private and CD4 specificities, VDJdb matching favored anti-spike CD8 responses.

The source material was whole blood. The genes are TRBV28 and TRBJ2-3; D call uncertain. The sequence was collected from an adult who was a healthcare worker with PCR-confirmed SARS-CoV-2 infection or an uninfected control (not recorded which). DNA for the CDR3: TGTGCCAGCACCCTCTTTTTGGCAGATACGCAGTATTTT. Translating it yields CASTLFLADTQYF.